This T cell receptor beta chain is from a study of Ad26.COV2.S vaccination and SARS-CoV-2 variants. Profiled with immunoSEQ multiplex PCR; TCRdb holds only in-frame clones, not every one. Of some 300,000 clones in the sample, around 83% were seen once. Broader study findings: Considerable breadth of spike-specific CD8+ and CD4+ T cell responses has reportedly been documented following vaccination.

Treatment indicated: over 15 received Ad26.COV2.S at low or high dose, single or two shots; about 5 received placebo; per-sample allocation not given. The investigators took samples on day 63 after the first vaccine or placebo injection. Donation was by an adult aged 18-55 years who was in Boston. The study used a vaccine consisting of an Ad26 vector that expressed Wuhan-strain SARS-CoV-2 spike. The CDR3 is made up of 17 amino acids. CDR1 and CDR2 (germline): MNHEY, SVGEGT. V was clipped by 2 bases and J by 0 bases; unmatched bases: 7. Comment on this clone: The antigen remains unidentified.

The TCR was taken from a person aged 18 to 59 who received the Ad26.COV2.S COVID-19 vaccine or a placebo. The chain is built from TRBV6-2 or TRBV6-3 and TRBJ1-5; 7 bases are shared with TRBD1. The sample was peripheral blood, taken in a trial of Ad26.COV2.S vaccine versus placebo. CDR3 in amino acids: CASSYLGQLNSNQPQHF. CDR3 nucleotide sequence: TGTGCCAGCAGTTACCTGGGACAGTTAAATAGCAATCAGCCCCAGCATTTT.